The source of this T cell receptor (beta chain) is a study of blood T cell repertoires in COVID-19. Overall study: Acute and convalescent COVID-19 specimens originated in the United States, Italy and Spain. PBMCs, B-cell-depleted T cells, or T cells provided the cDNA or gDNA that made up the material.

Per the authors' pipeline: Researchers report that nucleated cell counts were estimated from reference gene primer amplification. Sequencing used immunoSEQ multiplex PCR; TCRdb keeps in-frame clones, though not all of them. That table furnishes V, J and clone size, whereas the DNA furnished D and trimming. The data hold tens of thousands of clones, with about 88% observed a single time. CDR3 length: 12 amino acids. V shed 8 bases and J shed 7 bases, with 11 bases lying between them. The germline V gene encodes CDR1 KGHSH and CDR2 LQKENI. The chain has TRBV18 and TRBJ2-2; weak D call: TRBD1 (6 bases). This sequence was found in a man in his 60s with acute or convalescent COVID-19. The source material was peripheral blood. The CDR3 DNA reads as TGTGCCAGCAGGGGGAACGGCGGGGAGCTGTTTTTT. Translation gives CASRGNGGELFF.